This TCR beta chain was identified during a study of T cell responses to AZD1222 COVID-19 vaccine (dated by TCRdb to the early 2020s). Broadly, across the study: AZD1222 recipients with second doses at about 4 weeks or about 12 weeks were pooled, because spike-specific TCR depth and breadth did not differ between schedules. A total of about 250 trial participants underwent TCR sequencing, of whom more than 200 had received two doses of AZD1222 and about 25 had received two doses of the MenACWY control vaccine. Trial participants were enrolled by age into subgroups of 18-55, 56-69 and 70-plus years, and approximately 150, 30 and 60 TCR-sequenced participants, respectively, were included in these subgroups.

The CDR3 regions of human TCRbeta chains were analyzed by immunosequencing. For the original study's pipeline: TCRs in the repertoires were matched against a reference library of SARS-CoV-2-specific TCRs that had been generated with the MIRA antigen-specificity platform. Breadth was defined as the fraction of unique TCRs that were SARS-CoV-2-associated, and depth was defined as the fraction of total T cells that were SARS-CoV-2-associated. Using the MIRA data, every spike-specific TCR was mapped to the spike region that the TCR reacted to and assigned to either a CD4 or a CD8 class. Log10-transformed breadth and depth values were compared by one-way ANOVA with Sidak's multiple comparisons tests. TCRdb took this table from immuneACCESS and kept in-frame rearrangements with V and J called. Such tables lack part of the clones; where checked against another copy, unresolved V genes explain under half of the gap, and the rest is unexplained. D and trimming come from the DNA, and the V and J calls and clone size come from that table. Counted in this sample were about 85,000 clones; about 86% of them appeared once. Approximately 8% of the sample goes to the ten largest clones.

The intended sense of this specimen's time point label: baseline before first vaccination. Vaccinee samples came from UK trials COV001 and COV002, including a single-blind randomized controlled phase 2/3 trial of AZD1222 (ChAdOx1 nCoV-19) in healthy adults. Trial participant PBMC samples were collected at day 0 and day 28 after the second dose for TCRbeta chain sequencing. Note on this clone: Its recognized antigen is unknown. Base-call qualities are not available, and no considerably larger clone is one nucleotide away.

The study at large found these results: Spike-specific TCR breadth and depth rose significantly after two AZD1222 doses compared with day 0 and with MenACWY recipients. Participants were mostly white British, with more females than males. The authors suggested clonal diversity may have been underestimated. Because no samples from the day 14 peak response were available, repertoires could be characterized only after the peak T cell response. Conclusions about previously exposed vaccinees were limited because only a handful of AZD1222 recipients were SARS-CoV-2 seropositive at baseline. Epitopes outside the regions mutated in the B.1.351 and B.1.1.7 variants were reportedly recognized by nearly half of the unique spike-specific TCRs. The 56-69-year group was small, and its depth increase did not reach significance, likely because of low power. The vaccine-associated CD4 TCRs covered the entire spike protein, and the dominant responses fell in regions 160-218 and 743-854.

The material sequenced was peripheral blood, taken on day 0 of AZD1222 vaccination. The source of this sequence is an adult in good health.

The DNA reads as follows: TGCGCCAGCAGCTTGAACGCCTACTCGTACCAAGAGACCCAGTACTTC. It codes for CASSLNAYSYQETQYF. The chain couples TRBV5-1 to TRBJ2-5; no D gene is confidently identified. The CDR3 starts with the cysteine, ends with the phenylalanine, and has 16 residues. The only DNA kept is the CDR3, 48 bases in frame from the first base. V is cut by 1 base and J by 0 bases, and the space between the germline ends is 13 bases. Taken from the germline V gene, the CDR1 and CDR2 loops are SGHRS and YFSETQ.